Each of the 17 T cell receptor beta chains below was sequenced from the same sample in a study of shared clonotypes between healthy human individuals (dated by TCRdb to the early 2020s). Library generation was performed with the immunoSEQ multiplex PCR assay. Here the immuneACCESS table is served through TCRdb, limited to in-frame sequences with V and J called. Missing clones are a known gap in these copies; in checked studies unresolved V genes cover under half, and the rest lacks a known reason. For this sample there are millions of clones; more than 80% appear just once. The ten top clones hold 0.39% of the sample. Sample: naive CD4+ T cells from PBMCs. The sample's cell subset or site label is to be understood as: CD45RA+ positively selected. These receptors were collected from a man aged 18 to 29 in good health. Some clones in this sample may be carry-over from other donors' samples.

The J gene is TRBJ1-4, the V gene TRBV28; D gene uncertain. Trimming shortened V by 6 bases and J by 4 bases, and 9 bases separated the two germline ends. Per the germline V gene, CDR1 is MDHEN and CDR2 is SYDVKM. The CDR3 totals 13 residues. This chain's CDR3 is CASSRASNEKLFF. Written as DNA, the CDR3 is TGTGCCAGCAGCCGCGCGAGTAATGAAAAACTGTTTTTT.

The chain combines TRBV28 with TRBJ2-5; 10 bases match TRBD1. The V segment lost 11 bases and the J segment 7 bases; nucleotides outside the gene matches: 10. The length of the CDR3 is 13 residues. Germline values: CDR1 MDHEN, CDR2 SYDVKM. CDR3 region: CAGGQGGFGTQYF. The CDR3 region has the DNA TGTGCCGGAGGACAGGGGGGATTCGGGACCCAGTACTTC.

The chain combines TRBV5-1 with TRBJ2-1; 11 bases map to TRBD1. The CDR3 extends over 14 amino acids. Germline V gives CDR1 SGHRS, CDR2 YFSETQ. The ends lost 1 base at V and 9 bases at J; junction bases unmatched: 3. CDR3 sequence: CASSLMDRGLEQFF. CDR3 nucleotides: TGCGCCAGCAGCTTGATGGACAGGGGGCTTGAGCAGTTCTTC.

DNA for the CDR3: TGTGCCAGCAGTGAAGCGCCGGGCCTAGACGAGCAGTACTTC. Translation gives CASSEAPGLDEQYF. V and J are TRBV6-1 and TRBJ2-7; D uncertain. In germline, CDR1 is MNHNS, CDR2 SASEGT. The CDR3 loop spans 14 amino acids. The V end lost 0 bases, the J end lost 5 bases, and 11 bases lay between the germline ends.

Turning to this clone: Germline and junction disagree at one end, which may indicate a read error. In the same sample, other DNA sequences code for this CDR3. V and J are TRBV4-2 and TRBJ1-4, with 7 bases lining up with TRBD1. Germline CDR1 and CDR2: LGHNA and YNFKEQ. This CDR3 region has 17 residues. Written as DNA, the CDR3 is TGTGCCAGCAGCCAGGCCCCGGAGGGGGCGTCGGGTGAAAAATTGTTTTTT. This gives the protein CASSQAPEGASGEKLFF.

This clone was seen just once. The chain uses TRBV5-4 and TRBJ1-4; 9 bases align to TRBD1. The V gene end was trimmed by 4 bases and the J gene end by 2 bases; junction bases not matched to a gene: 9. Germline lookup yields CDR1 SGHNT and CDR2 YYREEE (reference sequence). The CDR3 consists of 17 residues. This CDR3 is CASSRTGAATTNEKLFF. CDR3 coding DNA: TGTGCCAGCAGCCGGACAGGGGCCGCAACGACTAATGAAAAACTGTTTTTT.

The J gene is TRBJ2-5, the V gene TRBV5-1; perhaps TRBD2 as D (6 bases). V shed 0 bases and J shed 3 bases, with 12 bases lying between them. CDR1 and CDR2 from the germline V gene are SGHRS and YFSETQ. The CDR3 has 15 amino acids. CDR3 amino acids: CASSLGDGGEETQYF. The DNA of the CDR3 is TGCGCCAGCAGCTTGGGGGACGGCGGGGAAGAGACCCAGTACTTC. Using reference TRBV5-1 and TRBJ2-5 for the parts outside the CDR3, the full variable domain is KAGVTQTPRYLIKTRGQQVTLSCSPISGHRSVSWYQQTPGQGLQFLFEYFSETQRNKGNFPGRFSGRQFSNSRSEMNVSTLELGDSALYLCASSLGDGGEETQYFGPGTRLLVL.

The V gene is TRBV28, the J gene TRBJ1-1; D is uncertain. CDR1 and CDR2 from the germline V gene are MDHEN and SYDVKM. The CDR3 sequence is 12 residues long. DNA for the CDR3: TGTGGATGTGACGGGGTGAACACTGAAGCTTTCTTT. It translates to CGCDGVNTEAFF.

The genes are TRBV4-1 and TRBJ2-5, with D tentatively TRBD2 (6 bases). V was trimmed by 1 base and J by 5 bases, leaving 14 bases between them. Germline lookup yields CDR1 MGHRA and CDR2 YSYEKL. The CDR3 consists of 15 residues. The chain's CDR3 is CASSQVPGSGETQYF. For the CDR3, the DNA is TGCGCCAGCAGCCAAGTCCCCGGGAGTGGGGAGACCCAGTACTTC.

CDR3 sequence: CASSLGRHNEQFF. The CDR3 nucleotides are TGCGCCAGCAGCTTGGGACGGCACAATGAGCAGTTCTTC. The J gene is TRBJ2-1, the V gene TRBV5-1; D is unclear. This CDR3 is built from 13 residues. Trimming stripped 0 bases from V and 5 bases from J, with 6 bases between. Germline V gene lookup returns CDR1 SGHRS and CDR2 YFSETQ.

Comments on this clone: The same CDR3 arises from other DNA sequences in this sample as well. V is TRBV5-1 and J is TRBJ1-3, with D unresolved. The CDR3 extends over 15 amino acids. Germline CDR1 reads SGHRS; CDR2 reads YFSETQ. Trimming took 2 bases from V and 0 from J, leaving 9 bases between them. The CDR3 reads CASSLEASSGNTIYF. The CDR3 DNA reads TGCGCCAGCAGCTTAGAAGCCAGCTCTGGAAACACCATATATTTT.

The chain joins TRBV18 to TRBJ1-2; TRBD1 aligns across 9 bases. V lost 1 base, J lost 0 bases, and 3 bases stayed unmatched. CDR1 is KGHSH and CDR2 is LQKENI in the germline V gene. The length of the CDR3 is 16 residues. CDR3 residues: CASSPLGTGPNYGYTF. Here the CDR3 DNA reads TGTGCCAGCTCACCACTCGGGACAGGGCCTAACTATGGCTACACCTTC.

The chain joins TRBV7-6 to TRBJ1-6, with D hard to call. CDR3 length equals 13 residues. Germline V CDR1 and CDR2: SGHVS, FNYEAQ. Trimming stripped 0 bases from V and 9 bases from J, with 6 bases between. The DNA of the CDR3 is TGTGCCAGCAGCTTAGCGGGCGGTTCACCCCTCCACTTT. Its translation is CASSLAGGSPLHF.

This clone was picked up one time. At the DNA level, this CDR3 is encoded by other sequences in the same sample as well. The CDR3 loop reads CASSLTASSTDTQYF. As DNA, the CDR3 is TGCGCCAGCAGCTTGACAGCCTCTAGCACAGATACGCAGTATTTT. The chain joins TRBV5-1 to TRBJ2-3, with D uncertain. Per germline, CDR1 SGHRS and CDR2 YFSETQ. The CDR3 contains 15 residues. V lost 1 base, J lost 0 bases, and 9 bases lay in between.

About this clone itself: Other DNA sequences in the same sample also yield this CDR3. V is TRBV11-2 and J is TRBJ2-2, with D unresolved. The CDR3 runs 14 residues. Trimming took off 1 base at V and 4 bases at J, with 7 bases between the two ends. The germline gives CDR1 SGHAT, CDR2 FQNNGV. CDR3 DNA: TGTGCCAGCAGCTTAGGGCAGGCCACCGGGGAGCTGTTTTTT. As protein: CASSLGQATGELFF. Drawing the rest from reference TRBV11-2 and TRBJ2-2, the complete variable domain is EAGVAQSPRYKIIEKRQSVAFWCNPISGHATLYWYQQILGQGPKLLIQFQNNGVVDDSQLPKDRFSAERLKGVDSTLKIQPAKLEDSAVYLCASSLGQATGELFFGEGSRLTVL.

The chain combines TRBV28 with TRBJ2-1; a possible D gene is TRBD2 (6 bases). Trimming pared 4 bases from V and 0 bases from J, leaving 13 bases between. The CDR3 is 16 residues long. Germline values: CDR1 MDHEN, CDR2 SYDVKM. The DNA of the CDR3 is TGTGCCAGCAGTTCCCTTTTAGCGGACTCCTACAATGAGCAGTTCTTC. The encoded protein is CASSSLLADSYNEQFF.

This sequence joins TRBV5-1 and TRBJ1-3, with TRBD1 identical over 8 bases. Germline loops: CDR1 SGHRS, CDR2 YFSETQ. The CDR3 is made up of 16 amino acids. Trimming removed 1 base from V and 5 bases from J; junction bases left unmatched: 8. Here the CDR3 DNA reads TGCGCCAGCAGCTTGCCCCGAGGACAGGGTAGAAACACCATATATTTT. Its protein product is CASSLPRGQGRNTIYF.